This TCR beta chain is drawn from a study of T cell responses to AZD1222 COVID-19 vaccine. This CDR3 contains 15 residues. The junction had 9 bases not matched to a gene; V was cut back by 7 bases and J by 3 bases. Germline CDR1 and CDR2: MRHNA and SNTAGT. For this clone: The antigen is not known.

Study findings and constraints: A reported finding is that nearly half of spike-specific TCRs target unmutated variant regions. Just a handful of AZD1222 recipients were seropositive at baseline. Donors were largely white British and mainly female; clonal diversity was possibly underestimated. The peak T cell response came first, and repertoires were sampled only after it.

Sequencing used immunoSEQ multiplex PCR; TCRdb keeps in-frame clones, though not all of them. The sample records roughly 120,000 clones, 92% being singletons. The chain carries TRBV6-4 and TRBJ2-1; 7 bases line up with TRBD2. Sequences were derived from peripheral blood, sampled 28 days after the second AZD1222 dose. This TCR came from an adult who received the AZD1222 COVID-19 vaccine. The CDR3, as DNA: TGTGCCAGCACTTCTGAGGCTAGCGGCTACAATGAGCAGTTCTTC. Its protein is CASTSEASGYNEQFF.